The rows below give T cell receptor beta chains drawn from one sample of a study of blood T cell repertoires in COVID-19. Data came from immunoSEQ multiplex PCR; TCRdb stores just in-frame clones and leaves some out. The sample consists of around 83,000 clones, approximately 87% of them appearing once. Sequencing was carried out using peripheral blood. The origin of the receptors is a woman aged 70-85 years with acute or convalescent COVID-19. The CDR3 runs from the conserved cysteine through the conserved F or W. Each record gives: clone size, V gene, CDR3 length, D gene, J gene, CDR3 protein. A D gene is named only where the DNA matches it firmly. The listing skips clone size in some rows; elsewhere it reads once, few, many or a size class.

abundance: NA
v_gene: TRBV6-5
len: 16
d_gene: TRBD2
j_gene: TRBJ2-2
CDR3aa: CASSSRLAENTGELFF

abundance: NA
v_gene: TRBV28
len: 15
d_gene: NA
j_gene: TRBJ1-5
CDR3aa: CASSLRGFGNQPQHF

abundance: NA
v_gene: TRBV10-3
len: 16
d_gene: TRBD1
j_gene: TRBJ1-6
CDR3aa: CAISLTGGRDNSPLHF

abundance: NA
v_gene: TRBV19
len: 14
d_gene: TRBD1
j_gene: TRBJ1-2
CDR3aa: CASSIDRVGAGYTF

abundance: NA
v_gene: TRBV14
len: 15
d_gene: NA
j_gene: TRBJ2-5
CDR3aa: CASSQFNNKQETQYF

abundance: NA
v_gene: TRBV7-2
len: 15
d_gene: TRBD1
j_gene: TRBJ1-4
CDR3aa: CASSLVWTGAEKLFF

abundance: once
v_gene: TRBV12-2
len: 17
d_gene: NA
j_gene: TRBJ2-3
CDR3aa: CASRLTQLAGVSDTQYF

abundance: once
v_gene: TRBV3-1/TRBV3-2
len: 16
d_gene: NA
j_gene: TRBJ1-6
CDR3aa: CASSQGTDSYNSPLHF

abundance: NA
v_gene: TRBV6-5
len: 14
d_gene: TRBD1
j_gene: TRBJ1-4
CDR3aa: CASSYPGQGEKLFF

abundance: NA
v_gene: TRBV5-1
len: 14
d_gene: TRBD1
j_gene: TRBJ2-3
CDR3aa: CASSSGQGADTQYF

abundance: NA
v_gene: TRBV27
len: 14
d_gene: TRBD1
j_gene: TRBJ1-5
CDR3aa: CASSFSGGYQPQHF